Below are 32 T cell receptor beta chains sequenced from a single sample in a study of cytomegalovirus exposure and HLA in healthy donors (dated by TCRdb to the late 2010s). To prepare the library, the immunoSEQ multiplex PCR assay was applied. For the multiplex PCR, a mixture combining 60 forward primers for TCR Vbeta segments and 13 reverse primers for TCR Jbeta segments was used. What TCRdb holds here is the immuneACCESS table cut down to in-frame rearrangements. Part of the clones is not present; checked against another copy, under half of the missing clones reflect an unresolved V gene, and the others are unexplained. This sample gives under 200,000 clones in total; less than 85% of them show up just once. The ten most abundant clones make up 5% to 7% of the sample. Sample: PBMCs. These receptors were collected from a man aged 35-49 years in good health and CMV-seronegative.

In the case of this clone: Other DNA sequences within the sample encode an identical CDR3. This chain links TRBV19 with TRBJ1-5; no definite D call. V was shortened by 4 bases and J by 3 bases, with 7 bases between the two germline ends. Germline CDR1 reads LNHDA; CDR2 reads SQIVND (reference sequence). CDR3 length equals 13 residues. CDR3 sequence: CASSRTDNQPQHF. CDR3 sequence (DNA): TGTGCCAGTAGTAGAACAGACAATCAGCCCCAGCATTTT.

The chain is built from TRBV10-2 and TRBJ2-5, with TRBD1 matching 8 bases. The CDR3 has 14 amino acids. Looked up from germline, CDR1 is WSHSY and CDR2 is SAAADI. Losses at the gene ends were 4 bases for V and 5 bases for J; bases not matched to a gene: 6. The CDR3: CASSVGDRSETQYF. In DNA, the CDR3 is TGCGCCAGCAGTGTCGGGGACAGGTCTGAGACCCAGTACTTC.

The chain is built from TRBV29-1 and TRBJ2-3; D unresolved. The germline V gene encodes CDR1 SQVTM and CDR2 ANQGSEA. The CDR3 extends over 14 amino acids. Deletions cut 1 base from V and 0 bases from J, with 8 bases between. DNA of the CDR3: TGCAGCGTTGAAGTGGGCAGGAGCACAGATACGCAGTATTTT. It translates to CSVEVGRSTDTQYF.

The chain employs TRBV7-2 and TRBJ1-5; the match to TRBD1 covers 8 bases. J gave up 3 bases and V 4 bases, and 5 bases lay outside the gene matches. This CDR3 is 15 amino acids long. CDR1 is SGHTA, CDR2 FQGNSA, per germline. The CDR3 bases are TGTGCCAGCAGCTCAGACAGGGGACTCAATCAGCCCCAGCATTTT. Its protein is CASSSDRGLNQPQHF.

This chain connects TRBV7-6 to TRBJ2-3; 11 nucleotides match TRBD2. CDR1 is SGHVS, CDR2 FNYEAQ, per germline. V lost 0 bases, J lost 4 bases, and 6 bases stayed unmatched. This CDR3 has 17 amino acids. Here the CDR3 DNA reads TGTGCCAGCAGCTTAGCGCCTGTAGCGGGGGGGCCAGATACGCAGTATTTT. Its translation: CASSLAPVAGGPDTQYF.

The V and J genes are TRBV7-9 and TRBJ1-1; the D is unclear. V gave up 0 bases and J gave up 6 bases, with 11 bases separating them. The CDR3 covers 14 residues. Germline loops: CDR1 SEHNR, CDR2 FQNEAQ (reference sequence). The CDR3 is CASSLASGSPEAFF. Written as DNA, the CDR3 is TGTGCCAGCAGCTTAGCGAGCGGAAGCCCTGAAGCTTTCTTT.

This sequence joins TRBV7-2 and TRBJ2-7; 12 nucleotides agree with TRBD2. Germline-derived CDR1 and CDR2 are SGHTA and FQGNSA. The V gene end was trimmed by 5 bases and the J gene end by 2 bases; junction bases not matched to a gene: 10. The CDR3 totals 17 residues. The CDR3 nucleotides read TGTGCCAGCAGCAGGACTAGCGGGAAAGAAGCGACCTACGAGCAGTACTTC. Translated, it gives CASSRTSGKEATYEQYF. The full variable domain, with the rest looked up from reference TRBV7-2 and TRBJ2-7, is GAGVSQSPSNKVTEKGKDVELRCDPISGHTALYWYRQSLGQGLEFLIYFQGNSAPDKSGLPSDRFSAERTGGSVSTLTIQRTQQEDSAVYLCASSRTSGKEATYEQYFGPGTRLTVT.

V usage is TRBV15 and J usage is TRBJ1-6, with 8 bases identical to TRBD1. The CDR3 length is 14 residues. Germline CDR1 LNHNV, CDR2 YYDKDF (reference sequence). Trimming at V came to 0 bases and at J to 13 bases, leaving 5 bases not matched to a gene. This CDR3 is CATSRDPGGWPLHF. Here the CDR3 DNA reads TGTGCCACCAGCAGAGATCCAGGGGGCTGGCCCCTCCACTTT.

The chain has TRBV6-6 and TRBJ2-1; 9 positions agree with TRBD1. V was clipped by 7 bases and J by 9 bases; unmatched bases: 7. CDR1 MNHNY and CDR2 SVGAGI come from the germline V gene (reference sequence). The CDR3 is made up of 13 amino acids. The CDR3 coding sequence is TGTGCCAGCACCCCGGGACAGGGCGGTGAGCAGTTCTTC. This sequence encodes CASTPGQGGEQFF.

The chain carries TRBV2 and TRBJ2-3, with 14 nucleotides matching TRBD2. Germline CDR1 is SNHLY and CDR2 is FYNNEI. This CDR3 comprises 16 residues. The trim removed 6 bases at V and 1 base at J, leaving 3 bases unmatched. Written as DNA, the CDR3 is TGTGCCAGCAGGAAGACTAGCGGGGGGGGCACAGATACGCAGTATTTT. Its protein product is CASRKTSGGGTDTQYF. Looking up the rest from reference TRBV2 and TRBJ2-3 gives the full variable domain: EPEVTQTPSHQVTQMGQEVILRCVPISNHLYFYWYRQILGQKVEFLVSFYNNEISEKSEIFDDQFSVERPDGSNFTLKIRSTKLEDSAMYFCASRKTSGGGTDTQYFGPGTRLTVL.

The rearrangement joins TRBV5-1 to TRBJ2-5; tentatively, D is TRBD2 (6 bases). The CDR3 is 16 amino acids. Germline V gives CDR1 SGHRS, CDR2 YFSETQ. Trimming pared 4 bases from V and 8 bases from J, leaving 24 bases between. The CDR3 coding sequence is TGCGCCAGCAGCGAGGGGCAGGGCCTAGCGAGGTTAACCCAGTACTTC. Protein product: CASSEGQGLARLTQYF.

This clone appeared once. J is TRBJ1-5 and V is TRBV11-2; D unclear. Trimming shortened V by 0 bases and J by 4 bases, and 7 bases separated the two germline ends. Germline CDR1 SGHAT, CDR2 FQNNGV. The CDR3 is made up of 14 amino acids. The CDR3 DNA reads TGTGCCAGCAGCTTAGACTACGGGAATCAGCCCCAGCATTTT. Translated, it gives CASSLDYGNQPQHF.

This clone came up a few times. The chain carries TRBV18 and TRBJ2-1; D ambiguous. This CDR3 contains 13 residues. Per germline, CDR1 KGHSH and CDR2 LQKENI. Deletions cut 4 bases from V and 2 bases from J, with 6 bases between. CDR3 region: CASSLTTYNEQFF. The CDR3 bases are TGTGCCAGCTCACTAACTACCTACAATGAGCAGTTCTTC.

The chain recombines TRBV9 with TRBJ1-2, with D maybe TRBD1 (5 bases). Per the germline V gene, CDR1 is SGDLS and CDR2 is YYNGEE. The V gene lost 0 bases and the J gene lost 7 bases, with 13 bases spanning the gap. There are 14 residues in the CDR3. The CDR3 DNA reads as TGTGCCAGCAGCGTAGGGACGGGACTATTTGGCTACACCTTC. It translates to CASSVGTGLFGYTF.

This clone was counted a single time. The V and J genes are TRBV5-1 and TRBJ1-6; the D gene is possibly TRBD1 (5 bases). The CDR3 is 15 residues long. The V end was cut by 1 base, the J end by 10 bases, with 15 bases between. Germline CDR1 SGHRS, CDR2 YFSETQ. CDR3 nucleotide sequence: TGCGCCAGCAGCTTGAGTGTCAGGGAAGGCTCACCCCTCCACTTT. Translated, it gives CASSLSVREGSPLHF.

The CDR3 here is CSVEDMTGADGYTF. The CDR3 coding sequence is TGCAGCGTTGAAGACATGACAGGGGCAGATGGCTACACCTTC. V and J are TRBV29-1 and TRBJ1-2; 8 bases align to TRBD1. The V gene's germline CDR1 is SQVTM and CDR2 ANQGSEA. CDR3 size: 14 residues. J lost 6 bases, V lost 0 bases, and 6 bases had no gene match. The entire variable domain, with the rest obtained from reference TRBV29-1 and TRBJ1-2, is as follows: SAVISQKPSRDICQRGTSLTIQCQVDSQVTMMFWYRQQPGQSLTLIATANQGSEATYESGFVIDKFPISRPNLTFSTLTVSNMSPEDSSIYLCSVEDMTGADGYTFGSGTRLTVV.

The chain recombines TRBV6-6 with TRBJ2-5; tentative D call: TRBD1 (5 bases). Judging by the DNA end, TRBJ2-7 fits better; the J call may be wrong. CDR1 is MNHNY, CDR2 SVGAGI, per germline (reference sequence). CDR3 length equals 13 residues. CDR3 sequence reads: CASSQKGAYEQYF. For the CDR3, the DNA is TGTGCCAGCAGTCAAAAAGGGGCGTACGAGCAGTACTTC.

This clone occurred a few times. The chain carries TRBV5-1 and TRBJ2-4; unclear D gene. This CDR3 is built from 16 residues. The germline V gene has CDR1 SGHRS and CDR2 YFSETQ. V lost 4 bases and J lost 0, with 14 bases in between. The CDR3 is CASSPTPELAKNIQYF. The CDR3 DNA follows: TGCGCCAGCAGCCCCACCCCGGAGTTAGCCAAAAACATTCAGTACTTC.

The V gene is TRBV11-2, the J gene TRBJ2-5; perhaps TRBD2 as D (5 bases). Germline V lookup: CDR1 SGHAT, CDR2 FQNNGV. The CDR3 is made up of 13 amino acids. Trimming left V 5 bases short and J 2 bases short, with 9 bases between. CDR3 nucleotides: TGTGCCAGCAGCGGCCAGCGGCAAGAGACCCAGTACTTC. Protein sequence: CASSGQRQETQYF.

The sample holds a few counts of this clone. The V gene is TRBV7-9, the J gene TRBJ1-1; a weak D match, TRBD1 (5 bases). CDR1 and CDR2 (germline): SEHNR, FQNEAQ (reference sequence). Trimming shortened V by 5 bases and J by 4 bases, and 11 bases separated the two germline ends. This CDR3 region has 13 residues. The CDR3 DNA reads as TGTGCCAGCAGCCAGGCGGGGGGCACTGAAGCTTTCTTT. Translating it yields CASSQAGGTEAFF.

The CDR3 sequence is CASSDSLGGGTEAFF. The CDR3 DNA follows: TGCGCCAGCAGTGACAGTTTGGGCGGAGGCACTGAAGCTTTCTTT. The genes are TRBV10-1 and TRBJ1-1, with unresolved D. The V end was cut by 3 bases, the J end by 4 bases, with 15 bases between. Germline CDR1 reads WNHNN; CDR2 reads SYGVQD (reference sequence). CDR3 length: 15 amino acids.

This clone was recorded only once. The chain recombines TRBV7-9 with TRBJ2-7; TRBD2 agrees at 8 bases. Germline trimming cut 5 bases from V and 6 bases from J; bases unmatched to any gene: 12. CDR1 and CDR2 from the germline V gene are SEHNR and FQNEAQ (reference sequence). This CDR3 spans 15 amino acids. The CDR3 region has the DNA TGTGCCAGCAGCCCGCCGGGGGGGGCTGAAGGCGAGCAGTACTTC. It translates to CASSPPGGAEGEQYF.

The rearrangement uses TRBV19 and TRBJ2-4; D is perhaps TRBD1 (6 bases). Trimming took 4 bases from V and 3 from J, leaving 22 bases between them. Looked up from germline, CDR1 is LNHDA and CDR2 is SQIVND (reference sequence). This CDR3 contains 18 residues. CDR3 region: CASSTGWTDPLGKNIQYF. CDR3 in DNA: TGTGCCAGTAGTACCGGGTGGACAGATCCCTTAGGCAAAAACATTCAGTACTTC.

The chain employs TRBV6-5 and TRBJ2-7, with 7 bases that match TRBD1. With V trimmed by 4 bases and J by 0 bases, 9 bases remained unmatched. Per germline, CDR1 MNHEY and CDR2 SVGAGI. This CDR3 spans 16 amino acids. The CDR3 sequence: CASSLDGQVSSYEQYF. DNA for the CDR3: TGTGCCAGCAGTTTAGACGGACAGGTCAGCTCCTACGAGCAGTACTTC.

This clone was counted only a few times. The V and J genes are TRBV5-6 and TRBJ2-1; TRBD2 aligns across 8 bases. V lost 0 bases to trimming and J lost 5 bases; unmatched junction nucleotides: 4. This CDR3 comprises 15 residues. Germline CDR1 SGHDT, CDR2 YYEEEE. Here the CDR3 DNA reads TGTGCCAGCAGCTTGGTTAGCGGGGTCCACAATGAGCAGTTCTTC. Translated: CASSLVSGVHNEQFF. The complete variable domain, with remaining parts taken from reference TRBV5-6 and TRBJ2-1, reads DAGVTQSPTHLIKTRGQQVTLRCSPKSGHDTVSWYQQALGQGPQFIFQYYEEEERQRGNFPDRFSGHQFPNYSSELNVNALLLGDSALYLCASSLVSGVHNEQFFGPGTRLTVL.

This sequence joins TRBV29-1 and TRBJ2-7; 8 nucleotides match TRBD2. CDR1 SQVTM and CDR2 ANQGSEA come from the germline V gene. This CDR3 is built from 14 residues. With 4 bases clipped from V and 3 bases from J, the junction kept 8 bases outside the gene matches. For the CDR3, the DNA is TGCAGCGTTGTGATAGGGACTAGTTTCTACGAGCAGTACTTC. It encodes CSVVIGTSFYEQYF.

V and J are TRBV27 and TRBJ1-5; D not certain. Germline-derived CDR1 and CDR2 are MNHEY and SMNVEV (reference sequence). V shed 3 bases and J shed 0 bases, with 12 bases lying between them. There are 16 residues in the CDR3. CDR3 nucleotide sequence: TGTGCCAGCAGTTTCCGTGGACTGGGTAGCAATCAGCCCCAGCATTTT. Protein product: CASSFRGLGSNQPQHF.

V usage is TRBV7-8 and J usage is TRBJ2-5; TRBD1 aligns across 8 bases. V shed 5 bases and J 5 bases; nucleotides not matched to a gene: 13. Germline V lookup: CDR1 SGHVS, CDR2 FQNEAQ. CDR3 length equals 16 residues. CDR3 coding DNA: TGTGCCAGCAGCGGACAGGGTGGGGCCAGGTCGGAGACCCAGTACTTC. Protein sequence: CASSGQGGARSETQYF.

This clone was seen a single time. The chain couples TRBV7-9 to TRBJ2-2; no clear D gene. The CDR3 extends over 16 amino acids. Germline values: CDR1 SEHNR, CDR2 FQNEAQ (reference sequence). Trimming took off 4 bases at V and 4 bases at J, with 16 bases between the two ends. CDR3 amino acids: CASSSTRILSTGELFF. CDR3 nucleotide sequence: TGTGCCAGCAGCTCGACACGGATTTTGAGCACCGGGGAGCTGTTTTTT.

This chain connects TRBV6-1 to TRBJ2-1; 7 nucleotides match TRBD2. Germline CDR1 is MNHNS and CDR2 is SASEGT. V shed 1 base, J shed 2 bases, and the junction held 5 bases outside the gene matches. The CDR3 has 16 amino acids. The CDR3: CASSEGWGGTYNEQFF. In DNA, the CDR3 is TGTGCCAGCAGTGAAGGGTGGGGGGGTACCTACAATGAGCAGTTCTTC.

V gene TRBV7-9 combines with J gene TRBJ1-2; 9 nucleotides line up with TRBD1. Losses at the gene ends were 1 base for V and 10 bases for J; bases not matched to a gene: 4. Germline CDR1 reads SEHNR; CDR2 reads FQNEAQ (reference sequence). The CDR3 contains 13 residues. The CDR3 nucleotides are TGTGCCAGCAGCTTAGAGGGACAGGGCGTCTACACCTTC. This codes for CASSLEGQGVYTF.

The chain has TRBV5-6 and TRBJ2-1, with TRBD1 matching 10 bases. The CDR3 contains 13 residues. CDR1 is SGHDT, CDR2 YYEEEE, per germline. V gave up 4 bases and J gave up 9 bases; unmatched junction bases: 4. CDR3 sequence reads: CASSPTGGSEQFF. In DNA, the CDR3 is TGTGCCAGCAGCCCGACAGGGGGCAGTGAGCAGTTCTTC.